This TCR beta chain was documented in a study of cytomegalovirus exposure and HLA in healthy donors. Overall study findings and caveats: Most TCR sequences were seen very rarely across donors, but some public TCRs occurred in many.

Concerning this clone itself: Its specificity is not known.

Researchers ran the PCR with 60 Vbeta and 13 Jbeta primers. Produced via immunoSEQ multiplex PCR; TCRdb's table is partial and in-frame only. The sample includes around 120,000 clones, approximately 80% of them seen just once. From germline, CDR1 is SGDLS and CDR2 YYNGEE. This CDR3 contains 18 residues. V gave up 0 bases and J gave up 1 base; unmatched junction bases: 7. What was sequenced was PBMCs. The clonotype was recovered from a man younger than 40 in good health and CMV-seropositive. The V gene is TRBV9, the J gene TRBJ1-1; 12 nucleotides agree with TRBD1. The CDR3 bases are TGTGCCAGCAGCGTAGCCCCCGGGACAGGGGGCGGGAACACTGAAGCTTTCTTT. Translation: CASSVAPGTGGGNTEAFF.